Sequencing of this T cell receptor (beta chain) was carried out in a study of T cell repertoires in cytomegalovirus infection. Points from the study as a whole: The cumulative frequency of public TCR beta families distinguished individuals who carried CMV together with the relevant HLA. HLA-C-restricted TCR beta clonotypes specific for CMV led the ex vivo response.

As regards this clonotype: The antigen is unknown.

This CDR3 comprises 14 residues. Trimming took off 2 bases at V and 2 bases at J, with 9 bases between the two ends. Looked up from germline, CDR1 is LNHDA and CDR2 is SQIVND (reference sequence). TCRdb passed the reads through MiXCR, listing each CDR3 protein once. Of roughly 990,000 distinct CDR3 sequences detected, more than 25% appear once; the ten largest clones hold around 15%. Sample: cultured CD8+ T cells from PBMCs, taken from culture after CMV antigen stimulation. The TCR was taken from a human donor in good health (CMV status not recorded). Some clones in this sample may be carry-over from other donors' samples. The chain carries TRBV19 and TRBJ2-5, with D unclear. CDR3 residues: CASSIRAAQETQYF. CDR3 nucleotides: TGTGCCAGTAGTATAAGGGCTGCACAAGAGACCCAGTACTTC.